This T cell receptor (beta chain) was documented in a study of T cell repertoires in cytomegalovirus infection. At the level of the study: Signatures in public TCR beta sequences pointed to both CMV infection and matching HLA type.

In TCRdb, the reads were re-called with MiXCR into one record per CDR3 protein. The sample includes 200,000 to 300,000 distinct CDR3 sequences, 9% to 15% of them seen just once. This clonotype was seen many times. Its antigen is undetermined. Study results and caveats: Ex vivo, HLA-C-restricted CMV-specific TCR beta clonotypes prevailed over the rest of the response. CMV carriers having the relevant HLA were flagged by cumulative public TCR beta family frequency.

The J segment lost 4 bases and the V segment lost 6 bases, leaving 6 bases of the junction unmatched. The germline V gene has CDR1 MNHEY and CDR2 SVGAGI. The CDR3 is 14 residues long. The V and J genes are TRBV6-5 and TRBJ2-7; 10 bases agree with TRBD1. Sequencing was done on a sample of PBMCs. This TCR was recovered from a human donor in good health (CMV status not recorded). Some clones in this sample may be carry-over from other donors' samples. CDR3 protein: CASRLTGGAYEQYF. In DNA form, the CDR3 reads TGTGCCAGCAGGCTGACAGGGGGCGCTTACGAGCAGTACTTC.